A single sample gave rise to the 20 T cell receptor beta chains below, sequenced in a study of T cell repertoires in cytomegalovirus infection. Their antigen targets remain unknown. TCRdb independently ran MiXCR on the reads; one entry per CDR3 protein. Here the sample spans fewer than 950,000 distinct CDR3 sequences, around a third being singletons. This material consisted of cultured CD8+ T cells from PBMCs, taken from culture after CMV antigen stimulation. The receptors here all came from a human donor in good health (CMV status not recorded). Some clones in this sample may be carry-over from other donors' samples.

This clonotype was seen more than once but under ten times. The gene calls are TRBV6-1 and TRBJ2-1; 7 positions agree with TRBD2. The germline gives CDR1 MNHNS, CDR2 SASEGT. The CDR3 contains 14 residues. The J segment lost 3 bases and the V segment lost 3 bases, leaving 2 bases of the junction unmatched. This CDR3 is CASSEGTNYNEQFF. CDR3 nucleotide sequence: TGTGCCAGCAGTGAGGGGACTAACTACAATGAGCAGTTCTTC.

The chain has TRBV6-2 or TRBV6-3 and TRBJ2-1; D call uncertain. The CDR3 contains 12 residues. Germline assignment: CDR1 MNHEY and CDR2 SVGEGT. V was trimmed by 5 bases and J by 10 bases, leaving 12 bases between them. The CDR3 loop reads CASSPDPREQFF. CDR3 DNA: TGTGCCAGCAGTCCTGATCCCAGAGAGCAGTTCTTC.

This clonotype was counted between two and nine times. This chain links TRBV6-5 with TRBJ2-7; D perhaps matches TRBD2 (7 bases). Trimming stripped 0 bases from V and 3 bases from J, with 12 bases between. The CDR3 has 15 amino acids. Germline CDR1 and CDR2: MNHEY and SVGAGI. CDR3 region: CASSYSAGADYEQYV. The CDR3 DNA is TGTGCCAGCAGTTACTCGGCGGGGGCGGACTACGAGCAGTACGTC.

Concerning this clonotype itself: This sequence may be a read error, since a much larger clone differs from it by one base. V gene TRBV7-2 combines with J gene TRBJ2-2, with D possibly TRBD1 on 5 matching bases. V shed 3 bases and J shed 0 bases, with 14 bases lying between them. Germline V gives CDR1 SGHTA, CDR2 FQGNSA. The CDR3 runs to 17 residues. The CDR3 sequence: CTSSLTTAVSNTGELFF. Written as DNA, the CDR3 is TGTACCAGCAGCTTGACGACAGCCGTTTCGAACACCGGGGAGCTGTTTTTT.

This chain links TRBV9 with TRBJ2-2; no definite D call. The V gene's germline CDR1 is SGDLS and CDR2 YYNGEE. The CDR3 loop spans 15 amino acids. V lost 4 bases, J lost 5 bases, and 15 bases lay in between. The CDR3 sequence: CASSSTAGRTGELFF. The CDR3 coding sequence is TGTGCCAGCAGCTCCACGGCCGGAAGGACCGGGGAGCTGTTTTTT.

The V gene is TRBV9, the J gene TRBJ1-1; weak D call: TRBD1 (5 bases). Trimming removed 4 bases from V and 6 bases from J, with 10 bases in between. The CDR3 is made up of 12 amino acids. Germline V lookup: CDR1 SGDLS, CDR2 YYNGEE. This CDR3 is CASSPGAAEAFF. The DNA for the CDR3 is TGTGCCAGCAGCCCCGGGGCTGCTGAAGCTTTCTTT.

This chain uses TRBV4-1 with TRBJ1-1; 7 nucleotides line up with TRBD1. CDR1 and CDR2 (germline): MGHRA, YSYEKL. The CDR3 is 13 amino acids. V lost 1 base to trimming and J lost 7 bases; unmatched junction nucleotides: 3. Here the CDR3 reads CASSQVSGGEAFF. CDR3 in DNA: TGCGCCAGCAGCCAAGTCTCAGGGGGTGAAGCTTTCTTT.

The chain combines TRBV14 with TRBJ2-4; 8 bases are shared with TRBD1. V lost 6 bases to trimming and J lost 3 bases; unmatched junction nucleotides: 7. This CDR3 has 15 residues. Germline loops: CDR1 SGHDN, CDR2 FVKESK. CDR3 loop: CASSDRGGGKNIQYF. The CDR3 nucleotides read TGTGCCAGCAGTGACAGGGGTGGCGGCAAAAACATTCAGTACTTC.

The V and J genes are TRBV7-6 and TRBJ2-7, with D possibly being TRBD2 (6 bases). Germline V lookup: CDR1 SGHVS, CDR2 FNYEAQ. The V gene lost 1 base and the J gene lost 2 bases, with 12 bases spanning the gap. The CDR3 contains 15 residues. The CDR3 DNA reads TGTGCCAGCAGCTTAGGCGGGGCCCCCACCTACGAGCAGTACTTC. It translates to CASSLGGAPTYEQYF.

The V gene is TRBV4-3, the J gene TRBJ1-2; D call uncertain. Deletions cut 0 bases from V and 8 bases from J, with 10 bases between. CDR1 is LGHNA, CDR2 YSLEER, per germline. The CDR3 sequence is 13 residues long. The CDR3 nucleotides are TGCGCCAGCAGCCAAGATTTTCTGGAAGGCTACACCTTC. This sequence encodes CASSQDFLEGYTF.

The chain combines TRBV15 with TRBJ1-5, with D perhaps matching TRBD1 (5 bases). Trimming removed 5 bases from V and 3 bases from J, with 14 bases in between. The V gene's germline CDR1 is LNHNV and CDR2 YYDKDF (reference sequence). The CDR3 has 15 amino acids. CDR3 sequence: CATSPRRGNNQPQHF. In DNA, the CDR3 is TGTGCCACCAGCCCTCGAAGGGGTAACAATCAGCCCCAGCATTTT.

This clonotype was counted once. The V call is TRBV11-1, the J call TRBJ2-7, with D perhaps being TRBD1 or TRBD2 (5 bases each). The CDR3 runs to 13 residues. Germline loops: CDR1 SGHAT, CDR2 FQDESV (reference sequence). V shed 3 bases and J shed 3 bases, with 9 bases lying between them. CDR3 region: CASSFVGGYEQYV. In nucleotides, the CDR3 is TGTGCCAGCAGCTTTGTTGGGGGCTACGAGCAGTACGTC.

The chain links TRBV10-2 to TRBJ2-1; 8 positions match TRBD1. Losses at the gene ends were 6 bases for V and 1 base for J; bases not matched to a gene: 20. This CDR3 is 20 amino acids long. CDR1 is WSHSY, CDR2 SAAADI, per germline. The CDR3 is CASRGPIGTGGFKSYNEQFF. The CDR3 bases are TGCGCCAGCAGGGGCCCGATCGGGACAGGCGGGTTTAAGTCCTACAATGAGCAGTTCTTC.

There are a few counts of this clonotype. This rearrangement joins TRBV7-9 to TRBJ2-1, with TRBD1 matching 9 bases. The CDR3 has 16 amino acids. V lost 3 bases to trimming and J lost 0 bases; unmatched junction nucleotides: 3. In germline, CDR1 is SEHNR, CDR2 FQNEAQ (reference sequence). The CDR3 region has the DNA TGTGCCAGCAGCTTGGACAGGGGTAACTCCTACAATGAGCAGTTCTTC. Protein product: CASSLDRGNSYNEQFF.

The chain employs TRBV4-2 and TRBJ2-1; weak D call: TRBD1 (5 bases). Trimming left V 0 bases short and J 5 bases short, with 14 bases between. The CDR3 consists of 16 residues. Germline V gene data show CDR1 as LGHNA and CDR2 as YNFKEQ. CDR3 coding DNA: TGTGCCAGCAGCCAAGAAGGCGGCAGGGCGAACAATGAGCAGTTCTTC. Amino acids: CASSQEGGRANNEQFF.

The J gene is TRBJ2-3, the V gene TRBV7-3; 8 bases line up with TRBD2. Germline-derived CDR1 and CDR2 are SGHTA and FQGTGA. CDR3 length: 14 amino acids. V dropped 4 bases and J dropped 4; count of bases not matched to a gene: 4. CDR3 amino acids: CASSSGGSADTQYF. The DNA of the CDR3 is TGTGCCAGCAGCTCGGGGGGGTCTGCAGATACGCAGTATTTT.

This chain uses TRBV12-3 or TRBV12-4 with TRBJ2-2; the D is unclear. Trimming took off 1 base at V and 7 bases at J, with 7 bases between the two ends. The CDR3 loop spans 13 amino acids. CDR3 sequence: CASSLVGFGELFF. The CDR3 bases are TGTGCCAGCAGTTTAGTAGGTTTCGGGGAGCTGTTTTTT.

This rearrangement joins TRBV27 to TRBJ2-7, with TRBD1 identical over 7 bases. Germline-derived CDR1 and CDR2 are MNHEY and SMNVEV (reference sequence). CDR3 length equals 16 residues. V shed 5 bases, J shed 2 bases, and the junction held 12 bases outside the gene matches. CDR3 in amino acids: CASSTSLTGPPYEQYF. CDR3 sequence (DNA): TGTGCCAGCAGTACCTCCCTGACAGGGCCTCCCTACGAGCAGTACTTC.

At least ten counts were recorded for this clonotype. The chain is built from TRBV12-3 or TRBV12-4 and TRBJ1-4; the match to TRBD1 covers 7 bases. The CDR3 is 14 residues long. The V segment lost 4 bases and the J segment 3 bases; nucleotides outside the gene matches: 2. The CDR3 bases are TGTGCCAGCAGTTCGGGACAGTCTAATGAAAAACTGTTTTTT. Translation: CASSSGQSNEKLFF.

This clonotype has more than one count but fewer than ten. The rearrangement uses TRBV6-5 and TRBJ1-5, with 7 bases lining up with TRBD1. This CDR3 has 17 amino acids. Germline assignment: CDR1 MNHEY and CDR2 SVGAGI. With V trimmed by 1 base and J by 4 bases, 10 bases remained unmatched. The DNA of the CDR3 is TGTGCCAGCAGTTACTTTCCCACAGGGGTAGGGAATCAGCCCCAGCATTTT. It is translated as CASSYFPTGVGNQPQHF.